A selection of T cell receptor beta chains follows, all from one sample in a study of beta chain features in type 1 diabetes. The data were produced by immunoSEQ multiplex PCR, yet TCRdb's version contains in-frame clones alone and is incomplete. The sample shows tens of thousands of clones, roughly three quarters of them seen only once. The sample consisted of Tregs from blood. These receptors all come from a woman aged 35 to 49 in good health. Each CDR3 is given with its conserved first and last residue. D genes are given only for firm matches. Clone sizes are given selectively: once, few, many, or a class where the clone is expanded.

TRBJ2-7 | TRBD1 | NA | TRBV25-1 | TGTGCCAGCGGTCGTCCGGGACAGGGTTCGAATGAGCAGTACTTC | CASGRPGQGSNEQYF
TRBJ1-6 | NA | NA | TRBV5-4 | TGTGCCAGCAGCCCATTTGGGGGCGGCGAGTCACCCCTCCACTTT | CASSPFGGGESPLHF
TRBJ2-7 | TRBD2 | NA | TRBV4-3 | TGCGCCAGCAGCCAAGTAGTGAGCGGGGGGGCTTACGAGCAGTACTTC | CASSQVVSGGAYEQYF
TRBJ2-1 | NA | NA | TRBV7-2 | TGTGCCAGCAGCTTAGGACTAGTCTCCTACAATGAGCAGTTCTTC | CASSLGLVSYNEQFF
TRBJ1-2 | NA | NA | TRBV7-9 | TGTGCCAGCAGCCTGACAGGATATGGCTACACCTTC | CASSLTGYGYTF
TRBJ1-5 | NA | few | TRBV19 | TGTGCCAGTATGGTCATGGCAGGGGACAATCAGCCCCAGCATTTT | CASMVMAGDNQPQHF
TRBJ1-1 | NA | NA | TRBV2 | TGTGCCAGCAGGGGAGCCACTGAAGCTTTCTTT | CASRGATEAFF
TRBJ2-1 | NA | NA | TRBV7-2 | TGTGCCAGCAGCTTCCGTAGGGGTGCGGCAATCAATGAGCAGTTCTTC | CASSFRRGAAINEQFF
TRBJ1-5 | NA | NA | TRBV5-1 | TGCGCCAGCAGCTTGATACCGCGTCAGCCCCAGCATTTT | CASSLIPRQPQHF
TRBJ1-1 | NA | NA | TRBV10-3 | TGTGCCATCAGTGAGGGACAGCTGAACACTGAAGCTTTCTTT | CAISEGQLNTEAFF
TRBJ1-4 | NA | NA | TRBV5-1 | TGCGCCAGCAGCGGCAGGGTTGGGGCAACTAATGAAAAACTGTTTTTT | CASSGRVGATNEKLFF
TRBJ1-5 | NA | once | TRBV6-1 | TGTGCCAGCAGTGAAATGGGCCAGCCCCAGCATTTT | CASSEMGQPQHF
TRBJ2-3 | NA | NA | TRBV5-1 | TGCGCCAGCAGCGCGGCCACCACAGATACGCAGTATTTT | CASSAATTDTQYF
TRBJ1-6 | TRBD1 | NA | TRBV6-1 | TGTGCCAGCAGCCGACAGGGCTCGGGTTCACCCCTCCACTTT | CASSRQGSGSPLHF
TRBJ1-1 | NA | NA | TRBV5-4 | TGTGCCAGCAGCGAAATTGCTTCAGATGAAGCTTTCTTT | CASSEIASDEAFF
TRBJ2-1 | TRBD2 | NA | TRBV6-1 | TGTGCCAGCAGTGAAGCGCTCTCCACCCCCTTGGCGGGGGACCGTACTGAGCAGTTCTTC | CASSEALSTPLAGDRTEQFF
TRBJ2-7 | NA | NA | TRBV2 | TGTGCCAGCAGGAGGGACACGGCCTACGAGCAGTACTTC | CASRRDTAYEQYF
TRBJ2-1 | TRBD2 | NA | TRBV7-9 | TGTGCCAGCAGCTTTGACTTCCGGGGGGTTCGGTTCTTC | CASSFDFRGVRFF
TRBJ2-7 | TRBD1 | NA | TRBV11-2 | TGTGCCAGCAGCTGGACAGGGAACGAGCAGTACTTC | CASSWTGNEQYF
TRBJ1-2 | NA | NA | TRBV19 | TGTGCCAGTAGTATAGCGGGAAGAGGCTACACCTTC | CASSIAGRGYTF
TRBJ1-1 | NA | NA | TRBV6-4 | TGTGCCAGCAGTGACGGGGCGACTGAAGCTTTCTTT | CASSDGATEAFF
TRBJ1-1 | NA | NA | TRBV7-8 | TGTGCCAGCAGCTTAGGGAGGACAGTTAACACTGAAGCTTTCTTT | CASSLGRTVNTEAFF
TRBJ2-5 | NA | NA | TRBV20-1 | TGCGCCCGTGGGGGCGGAGAGACCCAGTACTTC | CARGGGETQYF
TRBJ2-6 | TRBD1 | NA | TRBV5-1 | TGCGCCAGCAGCTTACGGCCGGGACACACAGGGGTTAGGCTCTCTGGGGCCAACGTCCTGACTTTC | CASSLRPGHTGVRLSGANVLTF
TRBJ1-1 | NA | NA | TRBV6-5 | TGTGCCAGCAGTTACAGGGGCTCCTTGGCTGAAGCTTTCTTT | CASSYRGSLAEAFF
TRBJ2-3 | TRBD2 | NA | TRBV5-4 | TGTGCCAGCAGCTCAGAGCGGGGGGCTACAGATACGCAGTATTTT | CASSSERGATDTQYF
TRBJ2-2 | TRBD1 | NA | TRBV5-1 | TGCGCCAGCAGCCGGGACAGGGGCTTTGCCGGGGAGCTGTTTTTT | CASSRDRGFAGELFF
TRBJ1-2 | TRBD1 | NA | TRBV9 | TGTGCCAGCAGAGCAGGGACAGCCTATGGCTACACCTTC | CASRAGTAYGYTF
TRBJ2-2 | NA | NA | TRBV6-1 | TGTGCCAGCAGTGGGGAAATTCTAGCTGAGGGGGAGCTGTTTTTT | CASSGEILAEGELFF
TRBJ2-5 | TRBD2 | few | TRBV29-1 | TGCAGCGTTGAGGGCGGGGGACGGGTGACCGGAGAGACCCAGTACTTC | CSVEGGGRVTGETQYF
TRBJ1-2 | NA | NA | TRBV9 | TGTGCCAGCAGCGAGGTACCACAGGGACCCCCGTATGGCTACACCTTC | CASSEVPQGPPYGYTF
TRBJ2-5 | TRBD2 | once | TRBV5-1 | TGCGCCAGCAGCTCCACGACTAGCGGGGGTCCCCGCCCGGAGACCCAGTACTTC | CASSSTTSGGPRPETQYF
TRBJ1-2 | NA | NA | TRBV7-9 | TGTGCCAGCAGCTTTGGCCAGGGTTATGGCTACACCTTC | CASSFGQGYGYTF